This T cell receptor beta chain comes out of a study of glioma-infiltrating T cells. The V end lost 3 bases, the J end lost 0 bases, and 21 bases lay between the germline ends. The CDR3 loop spans 19 amino acids. CDR1 is MDHEN and CDR2 is SYDVKM in the germline V gene. For this clonotype: The CDR3 carries no conserved terminal phenylalanine or tryptophan, so it likely arises from a read error.

TCR alpha and beta CDR3 regions were amplified from RNA using iRepertoire nested multiplex PCR. TCRdb used MiXCR to reprocess the multiplex PCR reads, holding one entry per CDR3 protein. The data contain approximately 11,000 distinct CDR3 sequences, about 25% of them singletons. This clonotype was obtained from a human donor with low-grade glioma or glioblastoma, undergoing nonglioma brain surgery, or in good health (not recorded which). This chain joins TRBV28 and TRBJ2-4; D might be TRBD1 (6 bases). Sequencing was performed on glioma tissue, nonneoplastic brain tissue, or PBMCs (not recorded which). CDR3 nucleotides: TGTGCCAGCAGTTTTCCCATCCGACGGCAGGGGATAGCCAAAAACATTCAGTACCTC. This encodes CASSFPIRRQGIAKNIQYL.